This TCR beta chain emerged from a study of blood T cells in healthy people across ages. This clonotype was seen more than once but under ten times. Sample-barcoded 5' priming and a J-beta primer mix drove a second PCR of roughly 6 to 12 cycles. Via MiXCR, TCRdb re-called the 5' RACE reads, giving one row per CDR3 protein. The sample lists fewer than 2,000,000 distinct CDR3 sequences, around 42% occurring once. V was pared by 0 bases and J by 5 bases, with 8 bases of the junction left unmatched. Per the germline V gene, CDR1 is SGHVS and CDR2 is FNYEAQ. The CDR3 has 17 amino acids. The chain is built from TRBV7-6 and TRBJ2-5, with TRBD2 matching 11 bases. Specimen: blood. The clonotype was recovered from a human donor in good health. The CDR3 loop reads CASSLALTSGGGETQYF. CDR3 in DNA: TGTGCCAGCAGCTTAGCCCTCACTAGCGGGGGAGGGGAGACCCAGTACTTC.